One sample yielded the 21 T cell receptor beta chains listed below, sequenced in a study of human T cells and chemical hapten exposure. Noted time point: healthy volunteer bleed at 2 weeks. Unfractionated whole blood was the source from which total RNA was extracted. TCRdb redid the calling of the RACE reads with MiXCR, one entry per CDR3 protein. The sample carries 75,000 to 100,000 distinct CDR3 sequences, about 8.6% recorded once. Sequences were obtained from whole blood. The receptors originated from a female donor in good health. Some clones in this sample may be carry-over from other donors' samples.

This chain connects TRBV7-9 to TRBJ2-7; D is unresolved. Germline loops: CDR1 SEHNR, CDR2 FQNEAQ (reference sequence). This CDR3 has 14 amino acids. V was shortened by 5 bases and J by 3 bases, with 14 bases between the two germline ends. In DNA form, the CDR3 reads TGTGCCAGCAGCCGCACCGAGTCCTACTACGAGCAGTACTTC. It specifies CASSRTESYYEQYF.

The chain employs TRBV25-1 and TRBJ1-4; D might be TRBD1 (6 bases). This CDR3 has 15 amino acids. In germline, CDR1 is MGHDK, CDR2 SYGVNS. V was cut by 1 base and J by 3 bases, with 9 bases left in between. CDR3 residues: CASSESGGPNEKLFF. The CDR3 region has the DNA TGTGCCAGCAGTGAATCCGGGGGGCCTAATGAAAAACTGTTTTTT.

This clonotype was picked up a small number of times. The gene calls are TRBV6-1 and TRBJ1-4; 7 nucleotides align to TRBD1. V dropped 3 bases and J dropped 7; count of bases not matched to a gene: 5. Germline CDR1 reads MNHNS; CDR2 reads SASEGT. The CDR3 consists of 14 residues. CDR3 DNA sequence: TGTGCCAGCAGTGAGGGACAGTATAGTGAAAAACTGTTTTTT. Amino acids: CASSEGQYSEKLFF.

This clonotype was seen a few times. The chain is built from TRBV5-6 and TRBJ1-1; the D is unclear. From germline, CDR1 is SGHDT and CDR2 YYEEEE. V lost 2 bases, J lost 0 bases, and 14 bases lay in between. The CDR3 contains 16 residues. The CDR3 sequence is CASSFRSNSMNTEAFF. The CDR3, as DNA: TGTGCCAGCAGCTTCCGCAGTAATAGCATGAACACTGAAGCTTTCTTT.

This clonotype was recorded many times. The chain uses TRBV7-2 and TRBJ2-5; D could derive from TRBD1 or TRBD2 (6 bases each). V lost 3 bases to trimming and J lost 4 bases, with 12 bases between them. Per the germline V gene, CDR1 is SGHTA and CDR2 is FQGNSA. The CDR3 is 14 residues long. The CDR3 nucleotides are TGTGCCAGCAGCTTGCAGGGGAGGTCAGAGACCCAGTACTTC. The encoded protein is CASSLQGRSETQYF. Looking up the rest from reference TRBV7-2 and TRBJ2-5 gives the full variable domain: GAGVSQSPSNKVTEKGKDVELRCDPISGHTALYWYRQSLGQGLEFLIYFQGNSAPDKSGLPSDRFSAERTGGSVSTLTIQRTQQEDSAVYLCASSLQGRSETQYFGPGTRLLVL.

This sequence joins TRBV6-5 and TRBJ2-3, with 8 bases fitting TRBD1. With 0 bases clipped from V and 6 bases from J, the junction kept 5 bases outside the gene matches. CDR1 is MNHEY, CDR2 SVGAGI, per germline. CDR3 length: 15 residues. This chain's CDR3 is CASSYSSQGADTQYF. The CDR3 bases are TGTGCCAGCAGTTACTCGAGTCAGGGGGCTGATACGCAGTATTTT.

This clonotype was seen only a few times. V gene TRBV5-1 combines with J gene TRBJ1-5; 9 bases align to TRBD1. Germline V CDR1 and CDR2: SGHRS, YFSETQ. This CDR3 spans 15 amino acids. Trimming at V came to 3 bases and at J to 1 base, leaving 2 bases not matched to a gene. This CDR3 reads CASSWTGESNQPQHF. The CDR3, as DNA: TGCGCCAGCAGCTGGACAGGGGAAAGCAATCAGCCCCAGCATTTT.

Notes on this clonotype: This may come from a read error, since a much larger clone is one base off. The chain joins TRBV7-3 to TRBJ1-3; D remains ambiguous. Germline V lookup: CDR1 SGHTA, CDR2 FQGTGA. This CDR3 is built from 15 residues. The CDR3 nucleotides are TGTGCCAGCAGCTTAAACGGTTACTCTGAAAACACCATATATTTT. Translating it yields CASSLNGYSENTIYF.

The chain joins TRBV25-1 to TRBJ2-2; TRBD2 is a possible D gene (6 bases). This CDR3 has 14 residues. Germline V gene sequence: CDR1 MGHDK, CDR2 SYGVNS. V dropped 1 base and J dropped 6 bases, with 9 bases sitting between them. The CDR3 here is CASSESRDSGELFF. CDR3 nucleotides: TGTGCCAGCAGTGAATCCAGGGACTCCGGGGAGCTGTTTTTT.

The V gene is TRBV20-1, the J gene TRBJ1-5, with unresolved D. Germline assignment: CDR1 DFQATT and CDR2 SNEGSKA (reference sequence). CDR3 length equals 14 residues. Trimming pared 5 bases from V and 2 bases from J, leaving 13 bases between. CDR3 loop: CSASHPLGNQPQHF. The CDR3 nucleotides are TGCAGTGCTTCTCACCCATTAGGCAATCAGCCCCAGCATTTT.

This clonotype was found many times. The chain carries TRBV9 and TRBJ2-3, with unresolved D. Germline CDR1 and CDR2: SGDLS and YYNGEE. V was pared by 3 bases and J by 3 bases, with 17 bases between. This CDR3 contains 16 residues. As DNA, the CDR3 is TGTGCCAGCAGCGCTCCCCTGGGGATCGATACAGATACGCAGTATTTT. Translated: CASSAPLGIDTDTQYF.

The chain recombines TRBV20-1 with TRBJ2-2; perhaps TRBD2 as D (5 bases). Trimming took 1 base from V and 7 from J, leaving 16 bases between them. This CDR3 contains 15 residues. CDR1 is DFQATT and CDR2 is SNEGSKA in the germline V gene (reference sequence). CDR3 protein: CSARGVSVAVGELFF. CDR3 sequence (DNA): TGCAGTGCTAGAGGGGTTAGCGTTGCGGTCGGGGAGCTGTTTTTT.

This clonotype was seen at least ten times. The chain joins TRBV7-2 to TRBJ2-1; D is uncertain. Germline CDR1 reads SGHTA; CDR2 reads FQGNSA. CDR3 size: 13 residues. Trimming removed 2 bases from V and 5 bases from J, with 7 bases in between. CDR3 amino acids: CASSLSDDNEQFF. The CDR3 DNA reads TGTGCCAGCAGCTTATCGGACGACAATGAGCAGTTCTTC.

This clonotype occurred many times. The rearrangement uses TRBV29-1 and TRBJ2-3; 8 bases fit TRBD1. V gave up 6 bases and J gave up 3 bases; unmatched junction bases: 8. The CDR3 runs 14 residues. The germline gives CDR1 SQVTM, CDR2 ANQGSEA. CDR3 residues: CSVDLTGVTDTQYF. CDR3 sequence (DNA): TGCAGCGTGGACCTGACAGGGGTTACAGATACGCAGTATTTT.

The CDR3 bases are TGTGCCAGCAGTTTTCGAGGGGGCGGTGAAAAACTGTTTTTT. Residues: CASSFRGGGEKLFF. The rearrangement uses TRBV12-3 or TRBV12-4 and TRBJ1-4; 7 nucleotides agree with TRBD1. The CDR3 consists of 14 residues. The junction had 5 bases not matched to a gene; V was cut back by 3 bases and J by 7 bases.

This clonotype showed up just a few times. The chain combines TRBV5-1 with TRBJ1-4, with TRBD1 as a possible D gene (6 bases). The CDR3 runs to 15 residues. The germline V and J ends were trimmed by 4 bases and 6 bases, with 16 bases remaining between them. Germline CDR1 reads SGHRS; CDR2 reads YFSETQ. This CDR3 reads CASSPNPTGYEKLFF. Written as DNA, the CDR3 is TGCGCCAGCAGCCCGAATCCTACAGGGTATGAAAAACTGTTTTTT.

There are many counts of this clonotype. The V and J genes are TRBV6-5 and TRBJ2-7; 8 bases are a match to TRBD2. Germline trimming cut 1 base from V and 7 bases from J; bases unmatched to any gene: 9. The CDR3 is 15 amino acids. Germline V CDR1 and CDR2: MNHEY, SVGAGI. The DNA for the CDR3 is TGTGCCAGCAGTTACTTTCGGGAGGGCCGCGAAGAGCAGTACTTC. Its protein is CASSYFREGREEQYF.

This clonotype was counted between two and nine times. The V and J genes are TRBV28 and TRBJ2-4; 8 nucleotides agree with TRBD2. The CDR3 covers 16 residues. Looked up from germline, CDR1 is MDHEN and CDR2 is SYDVKM. The V and J ends lost 0 bases and 8 bases, in that order; junction bases with no gene match: 9. In nucleotides, the CDR3 is TGTGCCAGCAGTTTATGGGGGACGCGGGAGGCTGACATTCAGTACTTC. Translation: CASSLWGTREADIQYF.

The table lists this clonotype with many counts. The CDR3 region is CASSPFGLAGAYNEQFF. DNA of the CDR3: TGTGCCAGCAGCCCCTTTGGACTAGCGGGAGCCTACAATGAGCAGTTCTTC. This chain uses TRBV13 with TRBJ2-1; 13 bases fit TRBD2. The trim removed 5 bases at V and 2 bases at J, leaving 6 bases unmatched. This CDR3 has 17 residues. Germline-derived CDR1 and CDR2 are PRHDT and FYEKMQ (reference sequence).

This clonotype came up a few times. The V and J genes are TRBV28 and TRBJ1-2; tentative D call: TRBD1 (5 bases). Trimming took off 6 bases at V and 5 bases at J, with 22 bases between the two ends. Germline V gene data show CDR1 as MDHEN and CDR2 as SYDVKM. CDR3 length equals 16 residues. As DNA, the CDR3 is TGTGCCAGCAGCATGGAGTTCGGTCCAGGGATATATGGCTACACCTTC. The encoded protein is CASSMEFGPGIYGYTF.

Points on this clonotype: A read error may explain this, as a much larger clone is one base away. CDR3 in amino acids: CDSSWGTGIGGANVLTF. Here the CDR3 DNA reads TGTGACAGCAGCTGGGGGACAGGAATAGGTGGGGCCAACGTCCTGACTTTC. V usage is TRBV5-6 and J usage is TRBJ2-6, with 8 bases identical to TRBD1. Germline CDR1 and CDR2: SGHDT and YYEEEE. This CDR3 has 17 residues.